This T cell receptor beta chain was observed in a study of Graves' ophthalmopathy and Graves' hyperthyroidism (dated by TCRdb to about 2018). Broadly, across the study: Peripheral blood was collected at initial diagnosis, before any treatment. TCR beta repertoire signatures were used to distinguish Graves' ophthalmopathy from Graves' hyperthyroidism and to predict progression to ophthalmopathy. In total, some 130 blood samples were TCR-sequenced: approximately 42 ophthalmopathy, some 80 hyperthyroidism and approximately 17 hyperthyroidism-to-ophthalmopathy patients. A discovery set of about a hundred patients (around 45 ophthalmopathy, 55 to 65 stable hyperthyroidism) was enrolled to explore V-J signatures distinguishing ophthalmopathy from hyperthyroidism. An independent validation cohort was composed of roughly 18 hyperthyroidism patients and around 16 patients who later progressed from hyperthyroidism to ophthalmopathy. In several hyperthyroidism patients, the T-cell repertoire of thyroid tissue was compared with the T-cell repertoire of blood. Following sample collection, hyperthyroidism patients were given methimazole at a starting dose of 30 mg daily, and ophthalmopathy patients were given high-dose intravenous methylprednisolone. The research as a whole found: Sample size was not predetermined statistically, and investigators were not blinded to group allocation. Most expanded thyroid clonotypes with a frequency above 0.001 also appeared in blood, which suggests that blood repertoires may reflect the immune response in the thyroid. The 13-signature model separated ophthalmopathy from stable hyperthyroidism with roughly 89% sensitivity and 81.08% specificity in cross-validation, and 80%/75% in the test set. In validation, the model predicted ophthalmopathy progression with about 71% sensitivity and less than 80% specificity; 12 predicted patients were CT-confirmed with GO in a median of 6.5 months.

CDR1 and CDR2, per the germline V gene, are SNHLY and FYNNEI. 16 amino acids form the CDR3, both terminal residues included. The ophthalmopathy patients had moderately to severely active disease, with a Clinical Activity Score of 3 or higher, a NOSPECS grade of 4 or higher, and a disease duration of less than 3 months. Patients with other autoimmune diseases, uncontrolled infections, pregnancy or lactation were excluded from the study. Clinical symptoms, serum thyroxine, TRAb, thyroid ultrasound and orbital computed tomography were used for diagnosis. PBMCs were isolated from about 9.1 ml of fresh peripheral blood by Ficoll-Paque density gradient centrifugation. Trizol reagent was used to extract the total RNA, and its quality was then checked on an Agilent 2100 Bioanalyzer. Details on this clonotype: Its binding antigen is unknown. As the CDR3 is not closed by the conserved phenylalanine or tryptophan, this likely results from a read error. Because the CDR3's place on the DNA is in doubt, the DNA is left out and the CDR3 is given as listed by TCRdb.

For repertoire sequencing, the TCR beta CDR3 regions were amplified from RNA transcripts. The first round of RT-PCR was done with HTBI primers and the Qiagen OneStep RT-PCR kit, and was followed by a second round of multiplex PCR, then size selection and purification. Sequencing of the libraries was carried out on an Illumina HiSeq2000 in paired-end mode with 100 bp reads. The source study handled its data this way. SOAPnuke was used to process the reads, removing any read that contained adapters or uncalled bases, had a mean Phred below 15, or lacked an exact match to the constant primer or identifier. COPE v1.2.5 was used to merge the high-quality paired reads. Each unique nucleotide sequence was defined as a clonotype, and clonotypes were aligned to IMGT TRB V, D and J references with MiTCR v1.1. Analysis was restricted to V-J combinations with a frequency above 0.0001, which covered roughly 99% of repertoires. A TCR clonal expansion and chaos score per V-J combination was defined as the ratio of F50 clonal expansion to chaos observed in the TCRdist matrix. Welch's t-statistics and random forest were used to reduce features to 13 V-J combinations, which were fed into a naive Bayes classifier. The similarity between thyroid and blood repertoires was quantified using the Morisita-Horn index. The public sequencing data were trimmed at Q25 with fastp and processed into clonotypes with MiXCR by TCRdb, which kept only in-frame beta chains. Under each unique CDR3 protein, matching rows form one entry showing the most common genes and DNA. The V and J calls were determined by TCRdb, not by the authors. A total of about 58,000 distinct CDR3 sequences appear in this sample, less than 55% of them only once. The top ten clonotypes cover 4.7% of the sample.

This chain joins TRBV2 to TRBJ2-5; TRBD1 reflects the table's D call only, with no check against the DNA. What was sequenced was peripheral blood. The source is an adult woman with Graves' ophthalmopathy. The CDR3 region reads CASMLAGGGYGYTFGS.